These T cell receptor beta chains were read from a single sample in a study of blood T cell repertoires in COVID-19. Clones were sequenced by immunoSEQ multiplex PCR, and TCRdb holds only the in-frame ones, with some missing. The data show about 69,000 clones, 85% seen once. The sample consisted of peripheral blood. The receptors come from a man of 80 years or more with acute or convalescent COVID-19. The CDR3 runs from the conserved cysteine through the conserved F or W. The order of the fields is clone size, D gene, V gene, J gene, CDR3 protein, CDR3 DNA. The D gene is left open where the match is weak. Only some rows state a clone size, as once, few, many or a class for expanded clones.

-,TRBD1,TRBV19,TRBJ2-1,CASGTGTGAYNEQFF,TGTGCCAGTGGGACCGGGACAGGGGCCTACAATGAGCAGTTCTTC
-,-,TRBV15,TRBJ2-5,CATKGLSQETQYF,TGTGCCACCAAGGGGCTCTCCCAAGAGACCCAGTACTTC
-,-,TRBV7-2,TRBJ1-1,CASTRGHGFRDTEAFF,TGTGCCAGCACCCGGGGACACGGCTTTCGGGACACTGAAGCTTTCTTT
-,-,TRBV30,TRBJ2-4,CAWSVSRFGHLAKNIQYF,TGTGCCTGGAGTGTATCTCGGTTTGGACACTTAGCCAAAAACATTCAGTACTTC
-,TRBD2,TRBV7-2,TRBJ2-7,CASSLTSGSDEQYF,TGTGCCAGCAGCTTAACTAGCGGGAGTGACGAGCAGTACTTC
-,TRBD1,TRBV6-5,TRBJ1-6,CASSRTGRNSPLHF,TGTGCCAGCAGTCGGACAGGGAGGAATTCACCCCTCCACTTT
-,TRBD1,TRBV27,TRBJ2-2,CASRRTGFGELFF,TGTGCCAGCAGAAGGACAGGGTTTGGGGAGCTGTTTTTT
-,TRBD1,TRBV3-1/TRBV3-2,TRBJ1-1,CASSPSRDRFPTEAFF,TGTGCCAGCAGCCCGAGCCGGGACAGATTTCCCACTGAAGCTTTCTTT
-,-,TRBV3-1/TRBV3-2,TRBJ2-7,CASSQGEALYEQYF,TGTGCCAGCAGCCAAGGTGAGGCCCTCTACGAGCAGTACTTC
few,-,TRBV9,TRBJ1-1,CASSAPSGGNTEAFF,TGTGCCAGCAGCGCCCCTTCGGGGGGGAACACTGAAGCTTTCTTT
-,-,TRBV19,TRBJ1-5,CASSRTAPGWDSNQPQHF,TGTGCCAGTAGTCGGACAGCGCCGGGGTGGGATAGCAATCAGCCCCAGCATTTT
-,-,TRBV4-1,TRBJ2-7,CASSQERGGGSYEQYF,TGCGCCAGCAGCCAAGAAAGGGGTGGGGGCTCGTACGAGCAGTACTTC
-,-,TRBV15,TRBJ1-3,CATSIRQSSGNTIYF,TGTGCCACCAGCATCCGACAGAGCTCTGGAAACACCATATATTTT
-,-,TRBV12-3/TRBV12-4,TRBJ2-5,CASSLAGGETQYF,TGTGCCAGCAGTTTAGCCGGAGGGGAGACCCAGTACTTC
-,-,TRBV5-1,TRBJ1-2,CASSGAGPTSVYGYTF,TGCGCCAGCAGCGGAGCGGGACCCACTTCTGTCTATGGCTACACCTTC
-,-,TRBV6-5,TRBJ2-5,CASSYTGRGWETQYF,TGTGCCAGCAGTTACACGGGCCGGGGATGGGAGACCCAGTACTTC
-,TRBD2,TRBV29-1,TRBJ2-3,CSTPRDSGSNTDTQYF,TGCAGCACTCCCCGGGATAGCGGGAGTAACACAGATACGCAGTATTTT
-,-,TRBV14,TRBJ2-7,CASSQEHLVTYEQYF,TGTGCCAGCAGCCAAGAACATCTAGTAACCTACGAGCAGTACTTC
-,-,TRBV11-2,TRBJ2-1,CASSLDYLRGEQFF,TGTGCCAGCAGCTTAGACTATCTCAGGGGTGAGCAGTTCTTC